Listed here is a single T cell receptor beta chain. This sample stems from a study of shared clonotypes between healthy human individuals. Germline-derived CDR1 and CDR2 are MDHEN and SYDVKM. CDR3 length: 14 residues. Deletions cut 1 base from V and 4 bases from J, with 10 bases between. Libraries were prepared by immunoSEQ multiplex PCR; TCRdb keeps only in-frame clonotypes and omits some of them. The sample consists of 1 million to 1.2 million clones, 60% to 80% of them appearing once. The specimen was memory CD4+ T cells from PBMCs. Noted subset: CD45RA-negative fraction. The chain has TRBV28 and TRBJ1-2; D is unresolved. The sequence was collected from a man aged 18 to 30 in good health. Some clones in this sample may be carry-over from other donors' samples. The chain's CDR3 is CASSLSGSGYGYTF. CDR3 DNA sequence: TGTGCCAGCAGTTTATCGGGGTCTGGCTATGGCTACACCTTC.